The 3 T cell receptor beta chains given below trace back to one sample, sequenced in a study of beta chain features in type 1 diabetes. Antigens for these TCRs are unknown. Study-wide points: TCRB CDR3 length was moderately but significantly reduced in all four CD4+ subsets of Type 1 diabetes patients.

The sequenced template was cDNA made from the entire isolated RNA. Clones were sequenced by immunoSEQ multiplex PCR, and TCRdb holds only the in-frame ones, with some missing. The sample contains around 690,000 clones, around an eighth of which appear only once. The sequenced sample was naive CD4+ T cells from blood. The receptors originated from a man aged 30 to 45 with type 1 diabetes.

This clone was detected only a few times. The CDR3 spells CASREQGGTGELFF. CDR3 in DNA: TGTGCCAGCAGAGAACAGGGCGGTACCGGGGAGCTGTTTTTT. This chain uses TRBV2 with TRBJ2-2; tentatively, D is TRBD1 (6 bases). This CDR3 is built from 14 residues. V was cut by 6 bases and J by 5 bases, with 13 bases left in between. CDR1 and CDR2 from the germline V gene are SNHLY and FYNNEI.

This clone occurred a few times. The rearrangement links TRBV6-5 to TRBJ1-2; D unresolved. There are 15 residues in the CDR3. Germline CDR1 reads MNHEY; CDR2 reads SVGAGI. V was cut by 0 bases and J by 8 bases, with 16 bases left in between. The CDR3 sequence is CASSYSNPQGKGYTF. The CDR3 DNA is TGTGCCAGCAGTTACTCGAACCCTCAAGGGAAAGGCTACACCTTC.

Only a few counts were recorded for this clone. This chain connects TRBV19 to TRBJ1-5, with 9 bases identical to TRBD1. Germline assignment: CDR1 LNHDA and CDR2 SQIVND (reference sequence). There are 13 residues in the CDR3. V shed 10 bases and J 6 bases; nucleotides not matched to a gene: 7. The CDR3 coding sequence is TGTGCCACTTCCCGGGACAGGGTTCAGCCCCAGCATTTT. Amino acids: CATSRDRVQPQHF.